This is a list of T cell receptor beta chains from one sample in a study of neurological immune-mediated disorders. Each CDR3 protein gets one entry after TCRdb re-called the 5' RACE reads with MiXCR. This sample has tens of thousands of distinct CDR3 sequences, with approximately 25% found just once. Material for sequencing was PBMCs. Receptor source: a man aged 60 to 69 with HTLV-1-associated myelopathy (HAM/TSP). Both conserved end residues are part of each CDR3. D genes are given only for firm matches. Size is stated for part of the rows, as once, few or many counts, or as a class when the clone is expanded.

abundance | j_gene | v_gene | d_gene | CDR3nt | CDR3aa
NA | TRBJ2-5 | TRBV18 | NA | TGTGCCAGCTCCCAAAACCAAGAGACCCAGTACTTC | CASSQNQETQYF
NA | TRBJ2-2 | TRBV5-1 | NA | TGCGCCAGCAGGGAAGGCTGTGGTACAACCTGGGAGCTGTTTTTT | CASREGCGTTWELFF
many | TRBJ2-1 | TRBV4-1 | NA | TGCGCCAGCAGCCAACCTCCAGTGAACTCCTACAATGAGCAGTTCTTC | CASSQPPVNSYNEQFF
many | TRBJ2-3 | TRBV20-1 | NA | TGCAGTGCTAGAGATACAGCGGGCCCACCGGATACGCAGTATTTT | CSARDTAGPPDTQYF
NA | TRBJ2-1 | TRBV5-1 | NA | TGCGCCAGCAGCCCCGGGACCACCCTGAGGAATGAGCAGTTCTTC | CASSPGTTLRNEQFF
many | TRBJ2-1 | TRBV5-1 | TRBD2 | TGCGCCAGCAGCTATACTAGCGCCAATGAGCAGTTCTTC | CASSYTSANEQFF
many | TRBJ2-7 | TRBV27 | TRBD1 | TGTGCCAGCAGTTTTGGGACAGGGACATACGAGCAGTACTTC | CASSFGTGTYEQYF
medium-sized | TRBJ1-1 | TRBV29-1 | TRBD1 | TGCAGCGTTGAAGATGTACAGGGGGCGAGTGAAGCTTTCTTT | CSVEDVQGASEAFF
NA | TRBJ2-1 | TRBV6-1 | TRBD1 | TGTGCCAGTCAACTGGGGACAGTGACCTACAATGAGCAGTTCTTC | CASQLGTVTYNEQFF
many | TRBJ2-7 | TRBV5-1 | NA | TGCGCCAGCAGCCTCTTTGGGGAGGCGGCCTACGAGCAGTACTTC | CASSLFGEAAYEQYF
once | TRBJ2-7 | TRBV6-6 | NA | TGTGCCAGCAGGGCGGGAACTACCTACGAGCAGTACTTC | CASRAGTTYEQYF
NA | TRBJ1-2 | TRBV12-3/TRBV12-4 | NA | TGTGCCAGCAGTTCGGGGGGCTTCTATGGCTACACCTTC | CASSSGGFYGYTF
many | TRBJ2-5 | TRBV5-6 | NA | TGTGCCAGCAGCTTGGTGGGGTCAGGAGAGACCCAGTACTTC | CASSLVGSGETQYF